These 20 T cell receptor beta chains were sequenced from one sample in a study of Ad26.COV2.S vaccination and SARS-CoV-2 variants. Produced via immunoSEQ multiplex PCR; TCRdb's table is partial and in-frame only. Among approximately 340,000 clones, approximately 85% were seen once, and the ten largest hold 3.3%. The treatment: approximately 18 received Ad26.COV2.S at low or high dose, single or two shots; about 5 received placebo; per-sample allocation not given. Samples came from day 63 after the first vaccine or placebo injection. Sample: peripheral blood, taken in a trial of Ad26.COV2.S vaccine versus placebo. These receptors were collected from a person between 18 and 60 years old who received the Ad26.COV2.S COVID-19 vaccine or a placebo.

This clone showed up just once. The J gene is TRBJ1-4, the V gene TRBV4-3; unclear D gene. Deletions cut 1 base from V and 5 bases from J, with 11 bases between. Germline values: CDR1 LGHNA, CDR2 YSLEER. The CDR3 has 15 amino acids. The CDR3, as DNA: TGCGCCAGCAGCCAAGGCGCCACCCCAAATGAAAAACTGTTTTTT. Translation: CASSQGATPNEKLFF.

The chain joins TRBV30 to TRBJ2-1, with D possibly TRBD1 on 5 matching bases. V was trimmed by 1 base and J by 0 bases, leaving 19 bases between them. Germline V lookup: CDR1 GTSNPN, CDR2 SVGIG (reference sequence). The CDR3 extends over 18 amino acids. DNA for the CDR3: TGTGCCTGGAGTGGTCAGGGAAAAGCCGTGAGCTCCTACAATGAGCAGTTCTTC. It yields the protein CAWSGQGKAVSSYNEQFF.

The V and J genes are TRBV5-1 and TRBJ2-2, with 8 nucleotides matching TRBD1. Germline assignment: CDR1 SGHRS and CDR2 YFSETQ. This CDR3 has 15 amino acids. The V gene end was trimmed by 4 bases and the J gene end by 6 bases; junction bases not matched to a gene: 8. Here the CDR3 reads CASSVGQGWAGELFF. CDR3 bases: TGCGCCAGCAGCGTAGGACAGGGATGGGCCGGGGAGCTGTTTTTT.

This rearrangement joins TRBV19 to TRBJ2-1, with 11 bases fitting TRBD1. This CDR3 is 15 amino acids long. Germline trimming cut 3 bases from V and 4 bases from J; bases unmatched to any gene: 2. CDR1 and CDR2 (germline): LNHDA, SQIVND (reference sequence). The CDR3 DNA reads as TGTGCCAGTAGTATGGGGACAGGGGGATACAATGAGCAGTTCTTC. Translated: CASSMGTGGYNEQFF.

This chain uses TRBV20-1 with TRBJ2-7; TRBD2 matches 7 bases. In germline, CDR1 is DFQATT, CDR2 SNEGSKA (reference sequence). The CDR3 consists of 11 residues. The ends lost 0 bases at V and 9 bases at J; junction bases unmatched: 2. The CDR3 bases are TGCAGTGCTAGAGAGGGGAGGGGGCAGTACTTC. Encoded protein: CSAREGRGQYF.

As to this clone: This sample also contains other DNA sequences that code for the same CDR3. The chain uses TRBV30 and TRBJ2-3, with TRBD2 as a possible D gene (5 bases). Germline CDR1 reads GTSNPN; CDR2 reads SVGIG (reference sequence). V lost 0 bases and J lost 8, with 6 bases in between. The CDR3 spans 11 residues. This chain's CDR3 is CAWSVLGTQYF. CDR3 in DNA: TGTGCCTGGAGTGTACTAGGTACGCAGTATTTT.

This chain connects TRBV20-1 to TRBJ2-1; TRBD2 matches 8 bases. V was clipped by 3 bases and J by 7 bases; unmatched bases: 8. This CDR3 is built from 14 residues. Germline CDR1 DFQATT, CDR2 SNEGSKA (reference sequence). CDR3 sequence reads: CSASGVAGYNEQFF. The DNA for the CDR3 is TGCAGTGCTAGTGGGGTAGCGGGATATAATGAGCAGTTCTTC.

This chain connects TRBV29-1 to TRBJ2-5; tentative D call: TRBD1 (5 bases). Trimming shortened V by 3 bases and J by 1 base, and 12 bases separated the two germline ends. This CDR3 contains 14 residues. Germline V gene sequence: CDR1 SQVTM, CDR2 ANQGSEA. The DNA for the CDR3 is TGCAGCGTTGAGGGTTTCAGGGTCCAAGAGACCCAGTACTTC. Translating it yields CSVEGFRVQETQYF.

The genes are TRBV7-9 and TRBJ1-2, with 7 bases that match TRBD1. V lost 5 bases and J lost 8; bases outside the gene matches: 2. This CDR3 comprises 11 residues. Germline V lookup: CDR1 SEHNR, CDR2 FQNEAQ (reference sequence). This CDR3 reads CASSTGVGYTF. CDR3 nucleotides: TGTGCCAGCAGCACAGGGGTCGGCTACACCTTC.

This rearrangement joins TRBV5-1 to TRBJ2-1; 8 bases line up with TRBD1. CDR3 size: 15 residues. From germline, CDR1 is SGHRS and CDR2 YFSETQ. J lost 5 bases, V lost 8 bases, and 12 bases had no gene match. The CDR3 sequence is CASRRTGHPNNEQFF. For the CDR3, the DNA is TGCGCCAGTAGGAGGACAGGGCACCCCAACAATGAGCAGTTCTTC.

J is TRBJ2-5 and V is TRBV7-2, with D perhaps matching TRBD1 (6 bases). The CDR3 has 16 amino acids. Per germline, CDR1 SGHTA and CDR2 FQGNSA. Trimming stripped 4 bases from V and 5 bases from J, with 20 bases between. Written as DNA, the CDR3 is TGTGCCAGCAGCTCGTACTCTGCAGGGGCCCGTGAGACCCAGTACTTC. Translation gives CASSSYSAGARETQYF.

On this clone: An end of the junction does not agree with germline; a read error may underlie this. The chain carries TRBV7-6 and TRBJ2-3; 10 bases agree with TRBD2. The CDR3 consists of 17 residues. Germline CDR1 and CDR2: SGHVS and FNYEAQ. The CDR3: CASSLAGDVLSTDTQYF. The CDR3 nucleotides read TGTGCCAGCAGCCTAGCGGGGGACGTATTATCCACAGATACGCAGTATTTT.

This clone was observed once. J is TRBJ1-4 and V is TRBV5-1, with D unclear. This CDR3 has 14 residues. The germline V gene encodes CDR1 SGHRS and CDR2 YFSETQ. Trimming pared 4 bases from V and 6 bases from J, leaving 13 bases between. The CDR3 coding sequence is TGCGCCAGCAGCACTGAGAGAATGGATGAAAAACTGTTTTTT. Protein product: CASSTERMDEKLFF. Variable domain in full (rest from reference TRBV5-1 and TRBJ1-4): KAGVTQTPRYLIKTRGQQVTLSCSPISGHRSVSWYQQTPGQGLQFLFEYFSETQRNKGNFPGRFSGRQFSNSRSEMNVSTLELGDSALYLCASSTERMDEKLFFGSGTQLSVL.

CDR3 sequence: CASSPRVPAGLEGETQYF. The CDR3 DNA is TGTGCCAGCAGCCCACGGGTCCCAGCGGGGCTAGAGGGGGAGACCCAGTACTTC. The rearrangement links TRBV6-2 or TRBV6-3 to TRBJ2-5; 7 positions match TRBD2. Trimming removed 6 bases from V and 5 bases from J; junction bases left unmatched: 21. This CDR3 spans 18 amino acids. CDR1 MNHEY and CDR2 SVGEGT come from the germline V gene.

This clone appeared a single time. The rearrangement joins TRBV11-2 to TRBJ2-7; 8 bases are shared with TRBD2. After removal of 7 bases from V and 6 bases from J, the junction contained 8 bases not matched to a gene. This CDR3 spans 13 amino acids. Germline loops: CDR1 SGHAT, CDR2 FQNNGV. CDR3 protein: CASIRGGAGEQYF. Written as DNA, the CDR3 is TGTGCCAGCATCCGGGGGGGCGCCGGCGAGCAGTACTTC.

The V gene is TRBV11-2, the J gene TRBJ2-2; D uncertain. CDR3 length: 14 amino acids. Trimming took 1 base from V and 6 from J, leaving 9 bases between them. Germline V gene sequence: CDR1 SGHAT, CDR2 FQNNGV. The DNA of the CDR3 is TGTGCCAGCAGCTTAGTTGCGTTGGCCGGGGAGCTGTTTTTT. Translated: CASSLVALAGELFF.

With respect to this clone: The sample contains more than one DNA sequence encoding this CDR3. This chain connects TRBV5-1 to TRBJ1-6; D gene unclear. The CDR3 loop spans 12 amino acids. V lost 0 bases and J 7 bases, leaving 2 bases between the germline ends. The germline V gene encodes CDR1 SGHRS and CDR2 YFSETQ. CDR3 sequence (DNA): TGCGCCAGCAGCTTGGACAATTCACCCCTCCACTTT. Protein product: CASSLDNSPLHF.

The chain recombines TRBV6-5 with TRBJ1-6; 7 bases align to TRBD1. Per germline, CDR1 MNHEY and CDR2 SVGAGI. V lost 6 bases to trimming and J lost 10 bases; unmatched junction nucleotides: 9. The length of the CDR3 is 14 residues. The CDR3 loop is CASRFDRVFSPLHF. CDR3 bases: TGTGCCAGCAGGTTCGACAGGGTATTCTCACCCCTCCACTTT.

This clone was found once. This chain uses TRBV2 with TRBJ1-5; D is ambiguous. Germline CDR1 is SNHLY and CDR2 is FYNNEI. The CDR3 length is 15 residues. The ends were cut back, 2 bases at V and 2 bases at J, with 10 bases in the middle. The CDR3 protein is CASSEKTGGNQPQHF. The DNA of the CDR3 is TGTGCCAGCAGTGAAAAGACCGGGGGCAATCAGCCCCAGCATTTT.

The rearrangement links TRBV5-4 to TRBJ2-3; 13 nucleotides match TRBD2. The germline gives CDR1 SGHNT, CDR2 YYREEE (reference sequence). The junction had 7 bases not matched to a gene; V was cut back by 4 bases and J by 2 bases. The CDR3 totals 17 residues. The CDR3 loop reads CASSPPGLAGHTDTQYF. For the CDR3, the DNA is TGTGCCAGCAGCCCACCGGGACTAGCGGGGCACACAGATACGCAGTATTTT.